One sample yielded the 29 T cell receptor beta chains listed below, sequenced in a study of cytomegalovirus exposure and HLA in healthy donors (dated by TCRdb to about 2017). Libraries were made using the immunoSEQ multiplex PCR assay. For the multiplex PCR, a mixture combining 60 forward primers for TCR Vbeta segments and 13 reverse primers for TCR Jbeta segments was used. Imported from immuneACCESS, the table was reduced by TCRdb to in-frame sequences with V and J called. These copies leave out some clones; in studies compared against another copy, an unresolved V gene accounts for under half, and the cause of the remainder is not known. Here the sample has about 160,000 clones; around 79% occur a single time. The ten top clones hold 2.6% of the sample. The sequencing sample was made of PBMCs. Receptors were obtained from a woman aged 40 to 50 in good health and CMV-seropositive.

The CDR3 coding sequence is TGTGCCAGCAGCCCCCGGAGGACAGACCGGGAGCAGTACTTC. Translating gives CASSPRRTDREQYF. J is TRBJ2-7 and V is TRBV7-2, with D possibly matching TRBD1 (6 bases). Per germline, CDR1 SGHTA and CDR2 FQGNSA. This CDR3 is built from 14 residues. Trimming pared 5 bases from V and 7 bases from J, leaving 18 bases between. Looking up the rest from reference TRBV7-2 and TRBJ2-7 gives the full variable domain: GAGVSQSPSNKVTEKGKDVELRCDPISGHTALYWYRQSLGQGLEFLIYFQGNSAPDKSGLPSDRFSAERTGGSVSTLTIQRTQQEDSAVYLCASSPRRTDREQYFGPGTRLTVT.

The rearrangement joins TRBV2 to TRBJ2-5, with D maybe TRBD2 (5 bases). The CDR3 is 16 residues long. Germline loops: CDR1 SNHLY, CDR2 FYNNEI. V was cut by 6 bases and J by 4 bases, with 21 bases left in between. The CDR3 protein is CASRTAGSPTGETQYF. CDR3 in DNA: TGTGCCAGCAGGACGGCGGGTTCTCCAACTGGAGAGACCCAGTACTTC.

CDR3 loop: CASSLQGVDGYTF. CDR3 DNA sequence: TGTGCCAGCTCACTACAGGGGGTAGATGGCTACACCTTC. The chain links TRBV18 to TRBJ1-2; 8 positions agree with TRBD1. The germline V gene encodes CDR1 KGHSH and CDR2 LQKENI. The CDR3 runs to 13 residues. J was trimmed by 6 bases and V by 4 bases; bases with no gene match: 4.

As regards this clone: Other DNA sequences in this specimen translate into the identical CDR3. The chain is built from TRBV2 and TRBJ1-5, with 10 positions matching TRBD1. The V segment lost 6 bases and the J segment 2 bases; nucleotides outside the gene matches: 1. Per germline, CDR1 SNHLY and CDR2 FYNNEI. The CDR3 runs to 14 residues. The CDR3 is CASSGTGGNQPQHF. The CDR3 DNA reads TGTGCCAGCAGCGGGACAGGGGGCAATCAGCCCCAGCATTTT.

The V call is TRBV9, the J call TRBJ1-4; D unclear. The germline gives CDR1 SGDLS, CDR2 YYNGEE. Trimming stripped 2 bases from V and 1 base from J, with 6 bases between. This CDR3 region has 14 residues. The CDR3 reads CASSVEGTNEKLFF. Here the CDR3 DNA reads TGTGCCAGCAGCGTGGAGGGAACTAATGAAAAACTGTTTTTT.

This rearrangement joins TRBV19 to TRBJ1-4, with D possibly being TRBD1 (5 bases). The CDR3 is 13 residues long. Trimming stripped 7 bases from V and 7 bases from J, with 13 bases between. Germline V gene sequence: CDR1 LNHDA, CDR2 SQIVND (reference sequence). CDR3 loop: CASTGWAAEKLFF. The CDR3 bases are TGTGCCAGTACAGGGTGGGCGGCTGAAAAACTGTTTTTT.

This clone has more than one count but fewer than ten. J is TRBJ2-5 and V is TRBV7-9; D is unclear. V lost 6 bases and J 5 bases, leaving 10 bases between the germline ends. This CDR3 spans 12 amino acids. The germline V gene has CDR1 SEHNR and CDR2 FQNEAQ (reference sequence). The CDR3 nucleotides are TGTGCCAGCAGGTTTAGTCTCGAGACCCAGTACTTC. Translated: CASRFSLETQYF.

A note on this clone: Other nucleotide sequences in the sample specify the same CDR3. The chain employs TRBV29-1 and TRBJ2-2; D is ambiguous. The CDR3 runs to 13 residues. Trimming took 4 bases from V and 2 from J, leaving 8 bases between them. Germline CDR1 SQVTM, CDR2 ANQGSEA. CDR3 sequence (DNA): TGCAGCGTTGGTGGCGGAAACACCGGGGAGCTGTTTTTT. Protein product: CSVGGGNTGELFF.

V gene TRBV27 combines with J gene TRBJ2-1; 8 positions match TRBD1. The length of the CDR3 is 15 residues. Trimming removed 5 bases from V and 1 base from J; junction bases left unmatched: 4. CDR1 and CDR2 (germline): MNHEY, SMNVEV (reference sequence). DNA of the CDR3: TGTGCCAGCAGTCATACAGGGGGTTCCTACAATGAGCAGTTCTTC. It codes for CASSHTGGSYNEQFF.

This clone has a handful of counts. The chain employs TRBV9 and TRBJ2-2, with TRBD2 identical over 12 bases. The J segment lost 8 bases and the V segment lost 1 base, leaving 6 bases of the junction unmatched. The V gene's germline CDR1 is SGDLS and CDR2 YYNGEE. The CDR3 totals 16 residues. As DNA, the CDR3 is TGTGCCAGCAGCGTAAGACTAGCGGGAGAGGATGGGGAGCTGTTTTTT. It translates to CASSVRLAGEDGELFF.

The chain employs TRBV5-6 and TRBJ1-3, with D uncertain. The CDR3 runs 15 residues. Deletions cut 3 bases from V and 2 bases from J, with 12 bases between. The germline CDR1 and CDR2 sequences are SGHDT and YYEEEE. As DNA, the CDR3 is TGTGCCAGCAGCTGGGGAGCGCGGGCTGGAAACACCATATATTTT. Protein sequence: CASSWGARAGNTIYF.

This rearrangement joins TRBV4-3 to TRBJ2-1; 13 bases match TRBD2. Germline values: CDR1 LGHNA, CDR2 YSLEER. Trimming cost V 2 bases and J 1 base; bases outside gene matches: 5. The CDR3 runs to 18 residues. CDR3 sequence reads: CASSQFGLAGVSYNEQFF. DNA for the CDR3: TGCGCCAGCAGCCAATTTGGACTAGCGGGGGTTTCCTACAATGAGCAGTTCTTC.

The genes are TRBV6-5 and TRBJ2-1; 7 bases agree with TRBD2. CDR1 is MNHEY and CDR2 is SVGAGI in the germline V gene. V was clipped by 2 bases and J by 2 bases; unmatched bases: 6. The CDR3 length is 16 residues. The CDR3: CASSYGLAAPYNEQFF. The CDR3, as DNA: TGTGCCAGCAGTTACGGGCTAGCGGCTCCCTACAATGAGCAGTTCTTC.

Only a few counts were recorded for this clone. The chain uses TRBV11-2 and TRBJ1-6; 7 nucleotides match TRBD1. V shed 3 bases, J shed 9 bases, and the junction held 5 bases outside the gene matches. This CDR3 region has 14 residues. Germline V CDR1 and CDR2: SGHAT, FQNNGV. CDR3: CASSFDRVSSPLHF. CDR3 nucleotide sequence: TGTGCCAGCAGCTTCGACAGGGTTAGTTCACCCCTCCACTTT.

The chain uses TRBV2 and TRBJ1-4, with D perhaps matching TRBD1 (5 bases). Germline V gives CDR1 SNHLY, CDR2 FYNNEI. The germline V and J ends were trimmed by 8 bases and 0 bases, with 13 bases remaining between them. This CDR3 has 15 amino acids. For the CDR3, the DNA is TGTGCCAGCGGAAAGTACAGGTCAACTAATGAAAAACTGTTTTTT. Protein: CASGKYRSTNEKLFF.

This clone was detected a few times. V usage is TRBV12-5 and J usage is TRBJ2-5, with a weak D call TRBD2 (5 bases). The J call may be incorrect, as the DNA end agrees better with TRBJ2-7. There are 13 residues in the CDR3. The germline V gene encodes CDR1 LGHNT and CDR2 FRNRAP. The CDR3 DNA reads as TGTGCTAGTGGTTCCGCGGCCGGGAACGAGCAGTACTTC. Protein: CASGSAAGNEQYF.

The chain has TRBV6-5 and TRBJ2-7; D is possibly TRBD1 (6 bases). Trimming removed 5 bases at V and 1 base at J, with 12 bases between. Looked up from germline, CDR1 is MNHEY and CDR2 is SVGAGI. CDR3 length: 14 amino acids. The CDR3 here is CASSTTGQSYEQYF. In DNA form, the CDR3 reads TGTGCCAGCAGTACCACCGGACAGTCCTACGAGCAGTACTTC.

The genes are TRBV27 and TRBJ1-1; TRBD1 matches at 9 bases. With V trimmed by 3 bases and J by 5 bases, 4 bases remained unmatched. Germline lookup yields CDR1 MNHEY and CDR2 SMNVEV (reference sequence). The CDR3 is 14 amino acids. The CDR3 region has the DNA TGTGCCAGCAGTTTTCTGGGACAGGGAACTGAAGCTTTCTTT. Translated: CASSFLGQGTEAFF.

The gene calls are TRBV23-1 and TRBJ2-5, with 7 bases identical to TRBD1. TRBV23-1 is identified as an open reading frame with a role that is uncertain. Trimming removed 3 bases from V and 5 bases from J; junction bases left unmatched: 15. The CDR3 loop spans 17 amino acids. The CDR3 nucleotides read TGCGCCAGCAGTCAGCCCAGGGGAAGGGGGCGGCTCGAGACCCAGTACTTC. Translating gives CASSQPRGRGRLETQYF.

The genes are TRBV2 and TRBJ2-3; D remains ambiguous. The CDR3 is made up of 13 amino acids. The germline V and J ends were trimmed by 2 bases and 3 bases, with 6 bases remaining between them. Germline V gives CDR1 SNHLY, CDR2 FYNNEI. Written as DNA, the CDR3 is TGTGCCAGCAGTGAATTGAGAACAGATACGCAGTATTTT. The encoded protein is CASSELRTDTQYF.

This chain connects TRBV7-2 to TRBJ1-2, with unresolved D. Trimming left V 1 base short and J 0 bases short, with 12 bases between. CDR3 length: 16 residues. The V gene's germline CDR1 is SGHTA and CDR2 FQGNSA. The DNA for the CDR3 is TGTGCCAGCAGCTTAGTCGGGGTCGGCGCTAACTATGGCTACACCTTC. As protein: CASSLVGVGANYGYTF.

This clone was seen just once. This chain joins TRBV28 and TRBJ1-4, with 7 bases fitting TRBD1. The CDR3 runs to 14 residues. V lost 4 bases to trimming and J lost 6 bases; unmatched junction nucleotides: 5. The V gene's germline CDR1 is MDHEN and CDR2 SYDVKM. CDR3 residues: CASSYRRGDEKLFF. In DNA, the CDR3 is TGTGCCAGCAGTTATCGCAGGGGGGATGAAAAACTGTTTTTT. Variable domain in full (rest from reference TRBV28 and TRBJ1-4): DVKVTQSSRYLVKRTGEKVFLECVQDMDHENMFWYRQDPGLGLRLIYFSYDVKMKEKGDIPEGYSVSREKKERFSLILESASTNQTSMYLCASSYRRGDEKLFFGSGTQLSVL.

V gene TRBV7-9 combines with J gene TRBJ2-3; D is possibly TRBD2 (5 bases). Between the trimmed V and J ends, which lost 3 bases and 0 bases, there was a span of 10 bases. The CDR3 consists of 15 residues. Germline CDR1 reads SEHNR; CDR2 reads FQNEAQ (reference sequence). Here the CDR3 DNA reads TGTGCCAGCAGCTTCTTAGGAGGAAGCACAGATACGCAGTATTTT. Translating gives CASSFLGGSTDTQYF.

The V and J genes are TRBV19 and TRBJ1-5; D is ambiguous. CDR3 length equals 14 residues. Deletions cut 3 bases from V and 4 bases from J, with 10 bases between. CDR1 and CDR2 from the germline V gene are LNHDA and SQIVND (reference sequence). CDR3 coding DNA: TGTGCCAGTAGTATCCCCGGACTAAATCAGCCCCAGCATTTT. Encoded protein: CASSIPGLNQPQHF.

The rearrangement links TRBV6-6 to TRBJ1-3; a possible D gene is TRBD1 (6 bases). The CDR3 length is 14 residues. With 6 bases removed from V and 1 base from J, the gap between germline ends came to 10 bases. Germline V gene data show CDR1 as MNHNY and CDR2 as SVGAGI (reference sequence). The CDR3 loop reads CASRSGQSGNTIYF. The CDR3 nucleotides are TGTGCCAGCAGATCTGGACAGTCTGGAAACACCATATATTTT.

The CDR3 DNA reads as TGTGCCAGCACCTCTCAACGGGCTAGGGGAGAGACCCAGTACTTC. Its translation: CASTSQRARGETQYF. This chain connects TRBV25-1 to TRBJ2-5; tentative D call: TRBD1 (5 bases). V was pared by 7 bases and J by 4 bases, with 19 bases between. This CDR3 is built from 15 residues. Germline V gives CDR1 MGHDK, CDR2 SYGVNS.

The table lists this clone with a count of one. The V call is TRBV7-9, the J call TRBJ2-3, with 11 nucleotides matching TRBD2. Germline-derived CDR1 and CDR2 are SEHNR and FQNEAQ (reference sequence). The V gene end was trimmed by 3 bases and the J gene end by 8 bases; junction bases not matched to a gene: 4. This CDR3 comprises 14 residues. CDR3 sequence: CASSFTSGGVTQYF. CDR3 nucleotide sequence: TGTGCCAGCAGCTTTACTAGCGGGGGAGTTACGCAGTATTTT.

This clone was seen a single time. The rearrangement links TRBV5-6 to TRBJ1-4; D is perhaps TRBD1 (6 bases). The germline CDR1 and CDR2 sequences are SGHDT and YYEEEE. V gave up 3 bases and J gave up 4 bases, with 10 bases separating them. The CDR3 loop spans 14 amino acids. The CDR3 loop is CASSSTGNNEKLFF. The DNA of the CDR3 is TGTGCCAGCAGCTCAACAGGGAATAATGAAAAACTGTTTTTT.

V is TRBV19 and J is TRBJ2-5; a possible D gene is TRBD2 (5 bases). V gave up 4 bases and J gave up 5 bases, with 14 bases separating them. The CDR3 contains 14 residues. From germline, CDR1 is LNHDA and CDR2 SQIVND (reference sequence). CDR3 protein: CASSTGEGRETQYF. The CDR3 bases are TGTGCCAGTAGTACCGGGGAAGGGCGGGAGACCCAGTACTTC. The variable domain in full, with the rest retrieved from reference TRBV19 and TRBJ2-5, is DGGITQSPKYLFRKEGQNVTLSCEQNLNHDAMYWYRQDPGQGLRLIYYSQIVNDFQKGDIAEGYSVSREKKESFPLTVTSAQKNPTAFYLCASSTGEGRETQYFGPGTRLLVL.